These T cell receptor beta chains were read from a single sample in a study of CD8 T cells in Susac syndrome. TCRdb independently ran MiXCR on the immunoSEQ multiplex PCR reads; one entry per CDR3 protein. The sample lists about 140,000 distinct CDR3 sequences; around 94% were seen once. The specimen was CD8+ T cells from PBMCs. The source is a human donor in good health. Each CDR3 is given with its conserved first and last residue. The order of the fields is clone size, CDR3 length, J gene, V gene, D gene, CDR3 protein, CDR3 DNA. D genes are given only for firm matches. The listing skips clone size in some rows; elsewhere it reads once, few, many or a size class.

abundance: NA
len: 12
j_gene: TRBJ2-2
v_gene: TRBV7-9
d_gene: NA
CDR3aa: CASSEATGELFF
CDR3nt: TGTGCCAGCAGCGAAGCCACCGGGGAGCTGTTTTTT

abundance: few
len: 15
j_gene: TRBJ2-1
v_gene: TRBV27
d_gene: TRBD2
CDR3aa: CASSLLAGVYNEQFF
CDR3nt: TGTGCCAGCAGTTTACTAGCGGGAGTTTACAATGAGCAGTTCTTC

abundance: NA
len: 14
j_gene: TRBJ2-1
v_gene: TRBV12-5
d_gene: NA
CDR3aa: CASGLFSSYNEQFF
CDR3nt: TGTGCTAGTGGTTTGTTCAGCTCCTACAATGAGCAGTTCTTC

abundance: NA
len: 14
j_gene: TRBJ2-1
v_gene: TRBV6-6
d_gene: TRBD1
CDR3aa: CASRWTGSYNEQFF
CDR3nt: TGTGCCAGCAGATGGACAGGCTCCTACAATGAGCAGTTCTTC

abundance: NA
len: 15
j_gene: TRBJ1-1
v_gene: TRBV4-3
d_gene: NA
CDR3aa: CASSQDPRPKAEAFF
CDR3nt: TGCGCCAGCAGCCAAGATCCGAGGCCGAAGGCTGAAGCTTTCTTT

abundance: NA
len: 12
j_gene: TRBJ1-2
v_gene: TRBV5-6
d_gene: NA
CDR3aa: CASSTENYGYTF
CDR3nt: TGTGCCAGCAGCACCGAAAACTATGGCTACACCTTC

abundance: few
len: 15
j_gene: TRBJ2-7
v_gene: TRBV27
d_gene: TRBD2
CDR3aa: CASSLGLAETYEQYF
CDR3nt: TGTGCCAGCAGTTTAGGGCTAGCGGAGACCTACGAGCAGTACTTC

abundance: NA
len: 14
j_gene: TRBJ1-4
v_gene: TRBV6-6
d_gene: NA
CDR3aa: CASSPLAANEKLFF
CDR3nt: TGTGCCAGCAGCCCACTTGCGGCTAATGAAAAACTGTTTTTT

abundance: few
len: 13
j_gene: TRBJ1-1
v_gene: TRBV7-2
d_gene: NA
CDR3aa: CASSLAGQDTVFF
CDR3nt: TGTGCCAGCAGCTTAGCGGGACAAGATACGGTTTTCTTT

abundance: NA
len: 14
j_gene: TRBJ2-3
v_gene: TRBV11-2
d_gene: TRBD2
CDR3aa: CASSFVAGGDTQYF
CDR3nt: TGTGCCAGCAGCTTCGTAGCGGGAGGAGATACGCAGTATTTT

abundance: once
len: 14
j_gene: TRBJ2-7
v_gene: TRBV4-3
d_gene: NA
CDR3aa: CASSQIGGGHEQYF
CDR3nt: TGCGCCAGCAGCCAAATCGGAGGGGGCCACGAGCAGTACTTC

abundance: NA
len: 14
j_gene: TRBJ1-1
v_gene: TRBV29-1
d_gene: NA
CDR3aa: CSAPGRDMNTEAFF
CDR3nt: TGCAGCGCCCCGGGGCGGGACATGAACACTGAAGCTTTCTTT

abundance: NA
len: 14
j_gene: TRBJ1-1
v_gene: TRBV30
d_gene: NA
CDR3aa: CAWMGWAENTEAFF
CDR3nt: TGTGCCTGGATGGGGTGGGCGGAGAACACTGAAGCTTTCTTT

abundance: NA
len: 14
j_gene: TRBJ2-1
v_gene: TRBV4-3
d_gene: NA
CDR3aa: CASSQDMSYNEQFF
CDR3nt: TGCGCCAGCAGCCAAGATATGAGCTACAATGAGCAGTTCTTC

abundance: NA
len: 15
j_gene: TRBJ2-7
v_gene: TRBV7-2
d_gene: TRBD2
CDR3aa: CASSFGASGLGEQYF
CDR3nt: TGTGCCAGCAGCTTTGGAGCTAGCGGACTAGGCGAGCAGTACTTC

abundance: once
len: 15
j_gene: TRBJ2-1
v_gene: TRBV29-1
d_gene: TRBD1
CDR3aa: CSVEGGDRGYNEQFF
CDR3nt: TGCAGCGTTGAAGGAGGGGACAGGGGCTACAATGAGCAGTTCTTC

abundance: NA
len: 15
j_gene: TRBJ1-1
v_gene: TRBV5-1
d_gene: NA
CDR3aa: CASSPGWGGDTEAFF
CDR3nt: TGCGCCAGCAGCCCTGGGTGGGGAGGGGACACTGAAGCTTTCTTT

abundance: NA
len: 19
j_gene: TRBJ2-5
v_gene: TRBV28
d_gene: TRBD2
CDR3aa: CASSLGMGLADGREETQYF
CDR3nt: TGTGCCAGCAGTTTAGGCATGGGACTAGCGGACGGACGTGAGGAGACCCAGTACTTC

abundance: NA
len: 15
j_gene: TRBJ1-5
v_gene: TRBV15
d_gene: NA
CDR3aa: CATSRDRGENQPQHF
CDR3nt: TGTGCCACCAGCAGAGACAGGGGAGAAAATCAGCCCCAGCATTTT

abundance: NA
len: 15
j_gene: TRBJ2-2
v_gene: TRBV14
d_gene: NA
CDR3aa: CASSHLSTFTGELFF
CDR3nt: TGTGCCAGCAGCCATCTCTCGACATTCACCGGGGAGCTGTTTTTT

abundance: NA
len: 13
j_gene: TRBJ2-1
v_gene: TRBV5-1
d_gene: NA
CDR3aa: CASSWGNGDEQFF
CDR3nt: TGCGCCAGCAGCTGGGGGAATGGGGACGAGCAGTTCTTC

abundance: once
len: 17
j_gene: TRBJ2-5
v_gene: TRBV13
d_gene: TRBD2
CDR3aa: CASSLRLAGVSQETQYF
CDR3nt: TGTGCCAGCAGCTTAAGGCTAGCGGGAGTCAGCCAAGAGACCCAGTACTTC

abundance: NA
len: 12
j_gene: TRBJ1-1
v_gene: TRBV29-1
d_gene: NA
CDR3aa: CSVRGSYTEAFF
CDR3nt: TGCAGCGTTCGCGGATCCTACACTGAAGCTTTCTTT

abundance: NA
len: 14
j_gene: TRBJ2-1
v_gene: TRBV5-6
d_gene: TRBD2
CDR3aa: CASSLASGRGEQFF
CDR3nt: TGTGCCAGCAGCTTAGCTAGCGGGAGGGGTGAGCAGTTCTTC

abundance: NA
len: 16
j_gene: TRBJ2-3
v_gene: TRBV15
d_gene: TRBD1
CDR3aa: CATSPRTGPHTDTQYF
CDR3nt: TGTGCCACCAGCCCACGGACAGGCCCTCACACAGATACGCAGTATTTT

abundance: NA
len: 15
j_gene: TRBJ2-1
v_gene: TRBV13
d_gene: TRBD2
CDR3aa: CASSHGLAEGNEQFF
CDR3nt: TGTGCCAGCAGCCACGGACTAGCGGAGGGGAATGAGCAGTTCTTC

abundance: NA
len: 13
j_gene: TRBJ1-5
v_gene: TRBV27
d_gene: NA
CDR3aa: CASSGGNSQPQHF
CDR3nt: TGTGCCAGCAGTGGGGGGAATTCTCAGCCCCAGCATTTT

abundance: NA
len: 13
j_gene: TRBJ2-7
v_gene: TRBV6-5
d_gene: NA
CDR3aa: CASSYSRLIEQYF
CDR3nt: TGTGCCAGCAGTTACTCGAGATTAATTGAGCAGTACTTC

abundance: NA
len: 13
j_gene: TRBJ1-2
v_gene: TRBV5-4
d_gene: NA
CDR3aa: CASSLSGPGGYTF
CDR3nt: TGTGCCAGCAGCTTGTCAGGCCCGGGCGGCTACACCTTC

abundance: NA
len: 15
j_gene: TRBJ1-1
v_gene: TRBV7-8
d_gene: NA
CDR3aa: CASSVTQGWGTEAFF
CDR3nt: TGTGCCAGCAGCGTAACACAGGGTTGGGGAACTGAAGCTTTCTTT

abundance: NA
len: 15
j_gene: TRBJ2-3
v_gene: TRBV9
d_gene: NA
CDR3aa: CASSGRGRATDTQYF
CDR3nt: TGTGCCAGCAGCGGACGGGGGCGCGCCACAGATACGCAGTATTTT

abundance: NA
len: 12
j_gene: TRBJ2-1
v_gene: TRBV11-1
d_gene: NA
CDR3aa: CASSLAPDEQFF
CDR3nt: TGTGCCAGCAGCTTAGCCCCCGATGAGCAGTTCTTC

abundance: NA
len: 14
j_gene: TRBJ2-1
v_gene: TRBV4-3
d_gene: NA
CDR3aa: CASSQDHQYNEQFF
CDR3nt: TGCGCCAGCAGCCAAGACCACCAATACAATGAGCAGTTCTTC

abundance: NA
len: 20
j_gene: TRBJ2-3
v_gene: TRBV3-1
d_gene: NA
CDR3aa: CASSQEGRARIRTSTDTQYF
CDR3nt: TGTGCCAGCAGCCAAGAGGGGCGGGCGAGAATCCGTACTAGCACAGATACGCAGTATTTT

abundance: NA
len: 14
j_gene: TRBJ2-7
v_gene: TRBV9
d_gene: TRBD2
CDR3aa: CASSVAAGTYEQYF
CDR3nt: TGTGCCAGCAGCGTAGCAGCGGGAACCTACGAGCAGTACTTC

abundance: once
len: 14
j_gene: TRBJ2-3
v_gene: TRBV4-1
d_gene: NA
CDR3aa: CASSHAGPEDTQYF
CDR3nt: TGCGCCAGCAGCCACGCCGGCCCGGAGGATACGCAGTATTTT

abundance: once
len: 14
j_gene: TRBJ2-5
v_gene: TRBV12-3/TRBV12-4
d_gene: TRBD2
CDR3aa: CASSGTSGEETQYF
CDR3nt: TGTGCCAGCAGTGGGACTAGCGGTGAAGAGACCCAGTACTTC

abundance: NA
len: 18
j_gene: TRBJ2-3
v_gene: TRBV9
d_gene: TRBD2
CDR3aa: CASSHYRQPGLSTDTQYF
CDR3nt: TGTGCCAGCAGCCATTACAGACAACCGGGACTAAGCACAGATACGCAGTATTTT

abundance: NA
len: 15
j_gene: TRBJ2-1
v_gene: TRBV4-1
d_gene: TRBD2
CDR3aa: CASSQDWGEGDEQFF
CDR3nt: TGCGCCAGCAGCCAAGATTGGGGGGAGGGCGATGAGCAGTTCTTC

abundance: NA
len: 14
j_gene: TRBJ2-4
v_gene: TRBV28
d_gene: NA
CDR3aa: CASSPYLAKNIQYF
CDR3nt: TGTGCCAGCAGCCCCTATCTAGCCAAAAACATTCAGTACTTC

abundance: NA
len: 14
j_gene: TRBJ2-7
v_gene: TRBV4-3
d_gene: TRBD1
CDR3aa: CASSQGRGPWEQYF
CDR3nt: TGCGCCAGCAGCCAAGGAAGGGGGCCCTGGGAGCAGTACTTC

abundance: NA
len: 16
j_gene: TRBJ2-7
v_gene: TRBV12-3/TRBV12-4
d_gene: NA
CDR3aa: CASSLFGGPHPYEQYF
CDR3nt: TGTGCCAGCAGTTTATTCGGGGGGCCCCATCCCTACGAGCAGTACTTC

abundance: NA
len: 13
j_gene: TRBJ1-1
v_gene: TRBV3-1
d_gene: NA
CDR3aa: CASSPTLYTEAFF
CDR3nt: TGTGCCAGCAGTCCGACACTCTACACTGAAGCTTTCTTT

abundance: NA
len: 15
j_gene: TRBJ2-5
v_gene: TRBV27
d_gene: NA
CDR3aa: CASSFYPRQQETQYF
CDR3nt: TGTGCCAGCAGTTTTTACCCCCGACAACAAGAGACCCAGTACTTC

abundance: NA
len: 14
j_gene: TRBJ1-3
v_gene: TRBV6-5
d_gene: NA
CDR3aa: CASTSGGYGNTIYF
CDR3nt: TGTGCCAGCACCTCTGGAGGGTATGGAAACACCATATATTTT

abundance: NA
len: 14
j_gene: TRBJ2-7
v_gene: TRBV12-3/TRBV12-4
d_gene: NA
CDR3aa: CASRPERGGIEQYF
CDR3nt: TGTGCCAGCAGGCCAGAACGCGGCGGTATCGAGCAGTACTTC

abundance: NA
len: 13
j_gene: TRBJ2-3
v_gene: TRBV7-3
d_gene: NA
CDR3aa: CASSPFDTGTQYF
CDR3nt: TGTGCCAGCAGCCCCTTCGACACGGGGACGCAGTATTTT